A selection of T cell receptor beta chains follows, all from one sample in a study of early T cells in non-severe SARS-CoV-2 infection. One entry per CDR3 protein results from TCRdb running MiXCR on the 5' RACE reads. Altogether tens of thousands of distinct CDR3 sequences are present, approximately 7.1% being singletons, with the ten largest covering under 5%. Sequencing input: whole blood. These receptor sequences come from an adult who was a healthcare worker with PCR-confirmed SARS-CoV-2 infection or an uninfected control (not recorded which). Both conserved end residues are part of each CDR3. The D gene is left open where the match is weak. Some rows mark clone size as missing; the rest say once, few, many or name a class of expanded clone.

J,size,D,V,DNA,CDR3
TRBJ1-1,few,TRBD1,TRBV7-9,TGTGCCAGCAGCTTTCTCGGACAGGGGTACCCTGAAGCTTTCTTT,CASSFLGQGYPEAFF
TRBJ1-1,many,TRBD1,TRBV6-5,TGTGCCAGCAGTGCCGGGACAGGGGGTACTGAAGCTTTCTTT,CASSAGTGGTEAFF
TRBJ2-5,NA,NA,TRBV4-1,TGCGCCAGCAGCCAAGAAGACGTCTCCTGGGCCCAAGAGACCCAGTACTTC,CASSQEDVSWAQETQYF
TRBJ1-2,NA,NA,TRBV2,TGTGCCAGCAGTCAGGACATTTATGGCTACACCTTC,CASSQDIYGYTF
TRBJ1-5,few,NA,TRBV4-2,TGTGCCAGTAAGGGTCCTTCCAATCAGCCCCAGCATTTT,CASKGPSNQPQHF
TRBJ1-3,NA,NA,TRBV20-1,TGCAGTGCTAGAGATGCGGGGGCGTTCGGAAACACCATATATTTT,CSARDAGAFGNTIYF
TRBJ1-1,once,NA,TRBV6-2/TRBV6-3,TGTGCCAGCAGTTACAACAGTAACACTGAAGCTTTCTTT,CASSYNSNTEAFF
TRBJ2-2,many,NA,TRBV12-3/TRBV12-4,TGTGCCAGCAGTTTTCCCGGGGAGCTGTTTTTT,CASSFPGELFF
TRBJ1-6,NA,NA,TRBV20-1,TGCAGTGCTAGAAACCCCTGGGGAGGGCCGGATTTTACCTATAATTCACCCCTCCACTTT,CSARNPWGGPDFTYNSPLHF
TRBJ1-1,many,NA,TRBV7-6,TGTGCCAGCAGCTTAGCTGCGACAGCGAACACTGAAGCTTTCTTT,CASSLAATANTEAFF
TRBJ1-2,many,NA,TRBV19,TGTGCCAGTAGTATAGGAGGTGATGGCTACACCTTC,CASSIGGDGYTF
TRBJ1-1,many,NA,TRBV7-8,TGTGCCAGCAGCTTAGTCGGGTCCAGGCCGAACACTGAAGCTTTCTTT,CASSLVGSRPNTEAFF
TRBJ1-5,many,NA,TRBV11-2,TGTGCCAGCAGCTTAGGTGGGTCGTGGGGACAGCCCCAGCATTTT,CASSLGGSWGQPQHF
TRBJ1-2,NA,NA,TRBV10-3,TGTGCCATCAGTGGGGCAGGAGATGGCTACACCTTC,CAISGAGDGYTF
TRBJ1-2,few,NA,TRBV29-1,TGCAGCGTTTTAGAGGGTTTCTACACCTTC,CSVLEGFYTF
TRBJ2-3,many,NA,TRBV6-1,TGTGCCAGCAGTGAAGCATCCACAGATACGCAGTATTTT,CASSEASTDTQYF
TRBJ2-2,many,TRBD1,TRBV5-1,TGCGCCAGCAGCTTTGGACAGGGGGCGAACACCGGGGAGCTGTTTTTT,CASSFGQGANTGELFF
TRBJ1-5,NA,TRBD1,TRBV20-1,TGCAGTGCTGGGACAGGGCATCGCCGGCCCCAGCATTTT,CSAGTGHRRPQHF
TRBJ1-1,NA,TRBD1,TRBV9,TGTGCCAGCAGCGTCCTAGGAGGCAGGGGGCTCACTGAAGCTTTCTTT,CASSVLGGRGLTEAFF
TRBJ1-4,many,NA,TRBV3-1,TGTGCCAGCAGCCAGGGGGTTAACCCCTGGCTGTTTTTT,CASSQGVNPWLFF
TRBJ2-3,many,NA,TRBV7-9,TGTGCCAGCACCCTTGGCGCGGTAGATACGCAGTATTTT,CASTLGAVDTQYF
TRBJ2-1,NA,TRBD1,TRBV10-1,TGCGCCACCGGACAGGGATCCTACAATGAGCAGTTCTTC,CATGQGSYNEQFF
TRBJ2-1,few,TRBD1,TRBV4-3,TGCGCCAGCAGCCAAGGCTGGACAGGCTCCTACAATGAGCAGTTCTTC,CASSQGWTGSYNEQFF
TRBJ2-4,few,NA,TRBV11-2,TGTGCCAGCAGCTGGGACGAAAAAAACATTCAGTACTTC,CASSWDEKNIQYF
TRBJ1-4,few,NA,TRBV30,TGTGCCTGGAGCGGGGGGGCGCTGATTGGAAAACTGTTTTTT,CAWSGGALIGKLFF
TRBJ1-5,NA,NA,TRBV10-3,TGTGCCATCAGTGAGTCGCCAGGGGATAGCAATCAGCCCCAGCATTTT,CAISESPGDSNQPQHF
TRBJ2-3,many,NA,TRBV2,TGTGCCAGCGAGGGAACAGGGAGCACAGATACGCAGTATTTT,CASEGTGSTDTQYF
TRBJ2-7,many,TRBD1,TRBV7-9,TGTGCCAGCAGCTTAGCGTTGGGGCAGGGGGCCGACTACGAGCAGTACTTC,CASSLALGQGADYEQYF
TRBJ1-2,NA,NA,TRBV10-3,TGTGCCATCAGTGAGCCCACCAGGGGAGGGAATTCCCCTATTAACTATGGCTACACCTTC,CAISEPTRGGNSPINYGYTF
TRBJ2-5,many,NA,TRBV13,TGTGCCAGCAGCTCTCGTGGGGGGCCGGGGAAGACCCAGTACTTC,CASSSRGGPGKTQYF
TRBJ1-4,NA,NA,TRBV11-2,TGTGCCAGCAGCTTGTTGTCCGAAAAACTGTTTTTT,CASSLLSEKLFF
TRBJ2-2,many,NA,TRBV7-9,TGTGCCAGCATTTATAACGCCGGGGAGCTGTTTTTT,CASIYNAGELFF
TRBJ1-6,many,NA,TRBV6-6,TGTGCCAGCAGGCGACAGGTCTCGAATAATTCACCCCTCCACTTT,CASRRQVSNNSPLHF
TRBJ2-1,few,NA,TRBV20-1,TGCAGTGCTAGAACTCCCGCGGGGCAATCCCATGAGCAGTTCTTC,CSARTPAGQSHEQFF
TRBJ2-3,few,TRBD1,TRBV7-8,TGTGCCAGCAGCTTTGACAGGGTGGGATGGGGCACGCAGTATTTT,CASSFDRVGWGTQYF
TRBJ1-2,few,NA,TRBV7-3,TGTGCCAGCAGCTTAAGGGGGCCGCCTAACTATGGCTACACCTTC,CASSLRGPPNYGYTF
TRBJ1-1,NA,NA,TRBV29-1,TGCAGCGTTGAATGGGACCGCGCTTTCTTT,CSVEWDRAFF
TRBJ1-5,many,NA,TRBV6-5,TGTGCCAGCAGTACTGGGGTCAATCAGCCCCAGCATTTT,CASSTGVNQPQHF
TRBJ1-2,many,NA,TRBV28,TGTGCCAGCAGTTTTAGGCCCGACATAGACTATGGCTACACCTTC,CASSFRPDIDYGYTF
TRBJ2-3,NA,NA,TRBV7-8,TGTGCCAGCAGCCCGCAGCCTAGCACAGATACGCAGTATTTT,CASSPQPSTDTQYF
TRBJ1-5,few,NA,TRBV2,TGTGCCAGCAGTCAGGGTGCTCAGCCCCAGCATTTT,CASSQGAQPQHF
TRBJ2-1,many,NA,TRBV5-1,TGCGCCAGCAGCTTCGGGGCGTATAATGAGCAGTTCTTC,CASSFGAYNEQFF